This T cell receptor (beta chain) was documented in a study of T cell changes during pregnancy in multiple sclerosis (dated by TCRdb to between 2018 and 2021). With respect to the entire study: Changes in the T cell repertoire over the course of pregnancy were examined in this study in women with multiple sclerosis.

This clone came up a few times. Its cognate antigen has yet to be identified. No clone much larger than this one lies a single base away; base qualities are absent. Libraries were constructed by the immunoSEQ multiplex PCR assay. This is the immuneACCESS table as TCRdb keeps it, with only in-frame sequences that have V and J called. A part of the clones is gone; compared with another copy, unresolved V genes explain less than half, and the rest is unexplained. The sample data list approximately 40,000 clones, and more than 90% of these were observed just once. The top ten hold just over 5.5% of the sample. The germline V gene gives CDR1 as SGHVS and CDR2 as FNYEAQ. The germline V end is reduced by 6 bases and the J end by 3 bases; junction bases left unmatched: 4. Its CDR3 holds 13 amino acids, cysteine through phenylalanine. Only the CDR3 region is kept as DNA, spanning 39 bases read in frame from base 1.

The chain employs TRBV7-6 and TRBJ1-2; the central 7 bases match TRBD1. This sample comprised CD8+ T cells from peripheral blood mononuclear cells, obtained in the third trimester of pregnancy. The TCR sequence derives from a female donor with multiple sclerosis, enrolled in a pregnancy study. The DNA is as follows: TGTGCCAGCAGGGGCCAGGGGGACTATGGCTACACCTTC. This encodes CASRGQGDYGYTF.